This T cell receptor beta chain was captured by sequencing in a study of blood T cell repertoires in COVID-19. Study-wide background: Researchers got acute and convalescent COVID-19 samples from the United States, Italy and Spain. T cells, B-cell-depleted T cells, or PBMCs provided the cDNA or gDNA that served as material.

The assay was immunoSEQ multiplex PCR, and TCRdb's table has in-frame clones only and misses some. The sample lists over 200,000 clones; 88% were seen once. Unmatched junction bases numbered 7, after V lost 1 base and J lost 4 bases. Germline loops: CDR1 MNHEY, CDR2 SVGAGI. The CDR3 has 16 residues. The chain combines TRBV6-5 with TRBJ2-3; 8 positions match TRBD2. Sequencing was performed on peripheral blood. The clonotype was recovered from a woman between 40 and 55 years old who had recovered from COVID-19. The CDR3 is CASSYFPTGGADTQYF. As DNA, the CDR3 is TGTGCCAGCAGTTACTTCCCCACCGGGGGGGCAGATACGCAGTATTTT.